The T cell receptor (beta chain) described here comes from a study of technical replicates of blood from a few donors. Here immunoSEQ multiplex PCR was the method, and the copy in TCRdb shows in-frame clones only, minus some. The sample includes roughly 82,000 clones, 95% to 96% of them seen just once. V gave up 4 bases and J gave up 0 bases, with 17 bases separating them. Per the germline V gene, CDR1 is SGHNT and CDR2 is YYREEE (reference sequence). The CDR3 length is 17 residues. A single count supports this clone. The chain recombines TRBV5-4 with TRBJ2-1, with D possibly TRBD2 on 5 matching bases. This TCR was sampled from a human donor in good health. Sequenced input: T cells isolated from PBMCs. CDR3 sequence: CASSPLGSESSYNEQFF. The CDR3 DNA sequence: TGTGCCAGCAGCCCCCTTGGTAGCGAGAGCTCCTACAATGAGCAGTTCTTC.